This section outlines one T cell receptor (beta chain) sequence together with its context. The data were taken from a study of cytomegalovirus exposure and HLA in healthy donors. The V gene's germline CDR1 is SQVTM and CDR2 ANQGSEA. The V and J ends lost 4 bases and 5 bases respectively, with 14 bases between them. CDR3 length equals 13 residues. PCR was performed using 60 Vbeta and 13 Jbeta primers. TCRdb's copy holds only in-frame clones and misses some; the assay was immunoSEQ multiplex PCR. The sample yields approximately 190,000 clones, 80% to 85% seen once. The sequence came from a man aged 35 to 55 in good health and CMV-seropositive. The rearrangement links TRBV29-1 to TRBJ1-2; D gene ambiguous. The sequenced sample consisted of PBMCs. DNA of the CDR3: TGCAGCGTTGGTGAGGGCCTGGGTTATGGCTACACCTTC. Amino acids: CSVGEGLGYGYTF.